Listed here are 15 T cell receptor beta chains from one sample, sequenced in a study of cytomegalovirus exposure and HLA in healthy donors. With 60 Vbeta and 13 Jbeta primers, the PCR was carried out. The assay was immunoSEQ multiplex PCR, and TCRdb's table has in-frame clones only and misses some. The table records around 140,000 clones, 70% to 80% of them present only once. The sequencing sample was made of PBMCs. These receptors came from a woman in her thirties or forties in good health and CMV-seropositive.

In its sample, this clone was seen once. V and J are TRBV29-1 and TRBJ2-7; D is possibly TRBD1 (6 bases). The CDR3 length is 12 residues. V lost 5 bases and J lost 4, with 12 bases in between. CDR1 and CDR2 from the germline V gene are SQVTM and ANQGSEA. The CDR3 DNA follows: TGCAGCGTTAGGGGACACCCTTACGAGCAGTACTTC. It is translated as CSVRGHPYEQYF.

DNA of the CDR3: TGTGCCAGCAGTGGACAGGGTGTTGGAAACACCATATATTTT. Protein: CASSGQGVGNTIYF. The chain combines TRBV27 with TRBJ1-3, with 8 bases aligning to TRBD1. Germline assignment: CDR1 MNHEY and CDR2 SMNVEV (reference sequence). V lost 5 bases to trimming and J lost 3 bases; unmatched junction nucleotides: 3. This CDR3 spans 14 amino acids.

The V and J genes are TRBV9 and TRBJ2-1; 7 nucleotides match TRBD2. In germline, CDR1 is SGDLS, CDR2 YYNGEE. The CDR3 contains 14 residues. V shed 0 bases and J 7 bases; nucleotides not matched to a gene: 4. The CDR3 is CASSVATSANEQFF. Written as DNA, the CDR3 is TGTGCCAGCAGCGTAGCTACTAGCGCGAATGAGCAGTTCTTC. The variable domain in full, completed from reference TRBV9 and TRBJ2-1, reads DSGVTQTPKHLITATGQRVTLRCSPRSGDLSVYWYQQSLDQGLQFLIQYYNGEERAKGNILERFSAQQFPDLHSELNLSSLELGDSALYFCASSVATSANEQFFGPGTRLTVL.

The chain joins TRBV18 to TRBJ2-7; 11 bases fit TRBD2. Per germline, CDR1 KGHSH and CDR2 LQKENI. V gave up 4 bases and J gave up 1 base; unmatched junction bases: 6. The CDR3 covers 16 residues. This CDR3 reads CASSLRLAGRSYEQYF. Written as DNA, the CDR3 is TGTGCCAGCTCACTCAGACTAGCGGGAAGATCCTACGAGCAGTACTTC.

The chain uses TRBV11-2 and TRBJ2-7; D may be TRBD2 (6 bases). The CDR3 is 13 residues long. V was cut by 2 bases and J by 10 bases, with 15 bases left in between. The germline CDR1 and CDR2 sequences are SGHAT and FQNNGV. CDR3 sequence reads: CASSLTDGGLQYF. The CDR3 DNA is TGTGCCAGCAGCTTAACTGACGGGGGACTCCAGTACTTC. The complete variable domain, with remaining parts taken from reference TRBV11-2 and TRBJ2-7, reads EAGVAQSPRYKIIEKRQSVAFWCNPISGHATLYWYQQILGQGPKLLIQFQNNGVVDDSQLPKDRFSAERLKGVDSTLKIQPAKLEDSAVYLCASSLTDGGLQYFGPGTRLTVT.

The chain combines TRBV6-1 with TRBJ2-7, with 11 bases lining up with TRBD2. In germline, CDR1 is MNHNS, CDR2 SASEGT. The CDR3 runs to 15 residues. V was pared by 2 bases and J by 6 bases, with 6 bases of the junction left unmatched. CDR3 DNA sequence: TGTGCCAGCAGTGAAACCTTAGCGGGAGGGCGCGAGCAGTACTTC. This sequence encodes CASSETLAGGREQYF.

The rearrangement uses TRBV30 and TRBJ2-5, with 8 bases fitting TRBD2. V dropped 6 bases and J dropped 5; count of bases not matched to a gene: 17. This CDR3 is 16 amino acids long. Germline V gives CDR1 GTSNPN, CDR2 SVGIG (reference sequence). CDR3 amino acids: CACTRASGSISETQYF. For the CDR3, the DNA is TGTGCCTGCACTAGGGCTAGCGGGTCGATAAGCGAGACCCAGTACTTC.

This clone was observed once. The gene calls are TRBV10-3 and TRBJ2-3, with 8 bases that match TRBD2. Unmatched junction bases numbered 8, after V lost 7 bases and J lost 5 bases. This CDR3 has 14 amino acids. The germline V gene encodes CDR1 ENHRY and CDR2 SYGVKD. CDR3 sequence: CAIMVGRAEDTQYF. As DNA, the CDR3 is TGTGCCATCATGGTCGGGAGGGCCGAAGATACGCAGTATTTT.

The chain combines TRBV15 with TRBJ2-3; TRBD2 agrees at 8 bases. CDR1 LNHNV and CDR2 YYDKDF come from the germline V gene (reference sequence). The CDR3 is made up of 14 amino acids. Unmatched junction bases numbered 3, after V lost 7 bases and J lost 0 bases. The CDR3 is CATTASGSTDTQYF. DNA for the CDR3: TGTGCCACCACGGCTAGCGGGAGCACAGATACGCAGTATTTT.

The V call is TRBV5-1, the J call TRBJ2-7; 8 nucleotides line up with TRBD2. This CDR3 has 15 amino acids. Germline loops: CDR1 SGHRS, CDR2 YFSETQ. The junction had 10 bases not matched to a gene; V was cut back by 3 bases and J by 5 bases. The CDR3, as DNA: TGCGCCAGCAGCTGGGGGGGACTAGTCTTGGACGAGCAGTACTTC. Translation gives CASSWGGLVLDEQYF.

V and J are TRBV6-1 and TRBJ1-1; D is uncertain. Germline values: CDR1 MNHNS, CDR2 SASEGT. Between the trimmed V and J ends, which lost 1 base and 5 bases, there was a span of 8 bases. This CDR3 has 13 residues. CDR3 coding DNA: TGTGCCAGCAGTGAAGTCCCAGAAACTGAAGCTTTCTTT. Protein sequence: CASSEVPETEAFF.

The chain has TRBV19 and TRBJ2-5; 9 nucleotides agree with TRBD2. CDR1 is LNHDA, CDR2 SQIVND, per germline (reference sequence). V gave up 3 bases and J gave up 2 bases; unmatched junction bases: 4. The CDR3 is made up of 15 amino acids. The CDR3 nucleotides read TGTGCCAGTAGTATGGCTAGCGGGATTCAAGAGACCCAGTACTTC. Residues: CASSMASGIQETQYF.

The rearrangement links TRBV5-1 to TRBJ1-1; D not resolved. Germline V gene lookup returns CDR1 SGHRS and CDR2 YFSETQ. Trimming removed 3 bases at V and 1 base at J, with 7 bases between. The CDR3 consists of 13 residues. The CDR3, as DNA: TGCGCCAGCAGCTCGAACACGAACACTGAAGCTTTCTTT. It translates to CASSSNTNTEAFF.

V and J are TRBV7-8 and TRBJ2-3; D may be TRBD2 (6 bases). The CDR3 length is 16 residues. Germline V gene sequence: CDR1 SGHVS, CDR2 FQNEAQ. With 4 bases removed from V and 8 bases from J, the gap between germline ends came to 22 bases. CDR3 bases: TGTGCCAGCAGCTGGGGACTCAAACTAACCTGGGTTACGCAGTATTTT. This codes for CASSWGLKLTWVTQYF.

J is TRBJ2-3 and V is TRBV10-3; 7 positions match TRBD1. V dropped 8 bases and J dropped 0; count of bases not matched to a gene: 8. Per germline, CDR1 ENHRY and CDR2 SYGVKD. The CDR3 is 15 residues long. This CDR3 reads CAIGDTGVSTDTQYF. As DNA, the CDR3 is TGTGCCATCGGGGACACAGGGGTTAGCACAGATACGCAGTATTTT.